Reported below is one T cell receptor beta chain. This entry is derived from a study of blood T cell repertoires in COVID-19. CDR1 is MDHEN and CDR2 is SYDVKM in the germline V gene. The CDR3 is 15 residues long. V shed 6 bases, J shed 3 bases, and the junction held 5 bases outside the gene matches. Generated by immunoSEQ multiplex PCR, the TCRdb table keeps only in-frame clones and is missing some. Found here are 140,000 or so clones, approximately 90% of them singletons; the top ten hold approximately 2.8%. This sequence originates from a woman aged 55-69 years with active COVID-19. The chain combines TRBV28 with TRBJ2-1; 10 bases line up with TRBD2. Sample: peripheral blood. CDR3 in amino acids: CASRTTSGIYNEQFF. DNA for the CDR3: TGTGCCAGCAGAACCACTAGCGGGATCTACAATGAGCAGTTCTTC.